Below are 19 T cell receptor beta chains sequenced from a single sample in a study of shared clonotypes between healthy human individuals. Sequencing was performed with immunoSEQ multiplex PCR; in TCRdb, only in-frame clones are kept and a portion is missing. The top ten clones hold roughly 0.34% of a sample with roughly 2.2 million clones, less than 95% of them seen once. What was sequenced was naive CD4+ T cells from PBMCs. Subset: CD45RA+ positively selected. These receptor sequences come from a man younger than 35 in good health. Some clones in this sample may be carry-over from other donors' samples.

The V call is TRBV19, the J call TRBJ2-3; D unclear. This CDR3 comprises 12 residues. The germline V gene has CDR1 LNHDA and CDR2 SQIVND (reference sequence). V shed 4 bases and J shed 2 bases, with 4 bases lying between them. The DNA of the CDR3 is TGTGCCAGTAGTACCCTCACAGATACGCAGTATTTT. Encoded protein: CASSTLTDTQYF.

The chain uses TRBV7-3 and TRBJ2-1, with 8 positions matching TRBD2. Germline-derived CDR1 and CDR2 are SGHTA and FQGTGA. Germline trimming cut 5 bases from V and 11 bases from J; bases unmatched to any gene: 11. The length of the CDR3 is 14 residues. CDR3 nucleotides: TGTGCCAGCAGCCCCTTGGCAAGCGGGGGTAAGCAGTTCTTC. Protein product: CASSPLASGGKQFF.

There are a few counts of this clone. The chain links TRBV7-6 to TRBJ2-7, with D possibly TRBD2 on 6 matching bases. This CDR3 has 13 amino acids. The germline V gene has CDR1 SGHVS and CDR2 FNYEAQ. Trimming took off 1 base at V and 6 bases at J, with 10 bases between the two ends. In DNA, the CDR3 is TGTGCCAGCAGCTTAGATGTAGCGGCCGAGCAGTACTTC. Amino acids: CASSLDVAAEQYF.

The chain links TRBV10-1 to TRBJ2-5, with a tentative D call TRBD2 (6 bases). CDR1 is WNHNN, CDR2 SYGVQD, per germline (reference sequence). The CDR3 is 13 amino acids. The ends were cut back, 2 bases at V and 3 bases at J, with 7 bases in the middle. CDR3 protein: CASSERGKETQYF. CDR3 nucleotides: TGCGCCAGCAGTGAGCGGGGGAAAGAGACCCAGTACTTC.

The sample holds a few counts of this clone. The chain is built from TRBV29-1 and TRBJ1-3; D is unclear. The V and J ends lost 6 bases and 0 bases respectively, with 12 bases between them. The CDR3 runs to 14 residues. Germline values: CDR1 SQVTM, CDR2 ANQGSEA. DNA of the CDR3: TGCAGCGTGGATGGACGGAGCTCTGGAAACACCATATATTTT. Translated, it gives CSVDGRSSGNTIYF. The variable domain in full, with the rest retrieved from reference TRBV29-1 and TRBJ1-3, is SAVISQKPSRDICQRGTSLTIQCQVDSQVTMMFWYRQQPGQSLTLIATANQGSEATYESGFVIDKFPISRPNLTFSTLTVSNMSPEDSSIYLCSVDGRSSGNTIYFGEGSWLTVV.

CDR3 sequence reads: CASTDWVSYEQYF. The CDR3 DNA sequence: TGTGCCAGCACCGACTGGGTCTCCTACGAGCAGTACTTC. The chain joins TRBV6-6 to TRBJ2-7; unclear D gene. Germline CDR1 is MNHNY and CDR2 is SVGAGI (reference sequence). The CDR3 is made up of 13 amino acids. Trimming removed 7 bases at V and 0 bases at J, with 10 bases between.

The chain recombines TRBV5-1 with TRBJ1-2; D is unresolved. The CDR3 runs to 12 residues. CDR1 and CDR2 from the germline V gene are SGHRS and YFSETQ. The germline V and J ends were trimmed by 2 bases and 7 bases, with 9 bases remaining between them. The CDR3 nucleotides are TGCGCCAGCAGCTTTAACACTGGTGGCTACACCTTC. It codes for CASSFNTGGYTF.

Concerning this clone itself: Other DNA sequences within the sample encode an identical CDR3. The gene calls are TRBV11-2 and TRBJ1-1; 8 positions match TRBD1. Germline assignment: CDR1 SGHAT and CDR2 FQNNGV. V was pared by 5 bases and J by 1 base, with 0 bases of the junction left unmatched. The CDR3 totals 13 residues. The CDR3 sequence: CASSQGANTEAFF. For the CDR3, the DNA is TGTGCCAGCAGCCAGGGGGCGAACACTGAAGCTTTCTTT.

CDR3 residues: CASSFLGQGAFNEQFF. In DNA, the CDR3 is TGTGCCAGCTCATTCTTGGGACAGGGGGCGTTCAATGAGCAGTTCTTC. J is TRBJ2-1 and V is TRBV18, with 12 nucleotides matching TRBD1. The germline gives CDR1 KGHSH, CDR2 LQKENI. The trim removed 5 bases at V and 6 bases at J, leaving 8 bases unmatched. The CDR3 has 16 residues.

The J gene is TRBJ2-2, the V gene TRBV7-3; 7 bases align to TRBD2. The CDR3 contains 17 residues. CDR1 and CDR2 (germline): SGHTA, FQGTGA. The V and J ends lost 5 bases and 3 bases, in that order; junction bases with no gene match: 12. Written as DNA, the CDR3 is TGTGCCAGCAGCCCCTATGGGGTAGCGGGCGACACCGGGGAGCTGTTTTTT. The encoded protein is CASSPYGVAGDTGELFF.

CDR3 in amino acids: CASSEHPSSGGELFF. The CDR3 bases are TGTGCCAGCAGTGAACATCCTTCTTCGGGAGGGGAGCTGTTTTTT. This sequence joins TRBV6-1 and TRBJ2-2; maybe TRBD2 (5 bases). The CDR3 has 15 amino acids. Between the trimmed V and J ends, which lost 2 bases and 8 bases, there was a span of 15 bases. The V gene's germline CDR1 is MNHNS and CDR2 SASEGT.

The rearrangement joins TRBV7-3 to TRBJ1-1; the D is unclear. The CDR3 loop spans 13 amino acids. Germline loops: CDR1 SGHTA, CDR2 FQGTGA. V gave up 7 bases and J gave up 2 bases, with 11 bases separating them. CDR3 sequence: CASKAQKNTEAFF. In DNA, the CDR3 is TGTGCCAGCAAAGCACAGAAAAACACTGAAGCTTTCTTT.

The chain employs TRBV6-5 and TRBJ2-3, with TRBD2 as a possible D gene (5 bases). V lost 2 bases and J lost 2, with 11 bases in between. There are 15 residues in the CDR3. The germline V gene encodes CDR1 MNHEY and CDR2 SVGAGI. For the CDR3, the DNA is TGTGCCAGCAGTTACGAGGGCACCTACACAGATACGCAGTATTTT. Translating it yields CASSYEGTYTDTQYF.

Concerning this clone itself: The same CDR3 can be traced to other DNA sequences in this sample. The chain combines TRBV5-5 with TRBJ2-5; D gene uncertain. Germline values: CDR1 SGHKS, CDR2 YYEKEE (reference sequence). V was shortened by 0 bases and J by 1 base, with 7 bases between the two germline ends. This CDR3 has 14 residues. The CDR3 DNA reads TGTGCCAGCAGCTTGGCCCAGCTCCAAGAGACCCAGTACTTC. This encodes CASSLAQLQETQYF.

The V call is TRBV19, the J call TRBJ2-6, with a tentative D call TRBD1 (5 bases). Trimming stripped 5 bases from V and 2 bases from J, with 13 bases between. Germline-derived CDR1 and CDR2 are LNHDA and SQIVND (reference sequence). The CDR3 loop spans 16 amino acids. CDR3: CASSPRVSAGANVLTF. The DNA for the CDR3 is TGTGCCAGTAGTCCCAGGGTGTCTGCTGGGGCCAACGTCCTGACTTTC.

This chain connects TRBV19 to TRBJ1-2; TRBD1 agrees at 7 bases. CDR1 is LNHDA and CDR2 is SQIVND in the germline V gene (reference sequence). V shed 8 bases, J shed 3 bases, and the junction held 3 bases outside the gene matches. The CDR3 contains 12 residues. CDR3 region: CASQGDHYGYTF. The CDR3 DNA reads as TGTGCCAGTCAGGGGGATCACTATGGCTACACCTTC.

The rearrangement joins TRBV6-1 to TRBJ1-1; D remains ambiguous. Looked up from germline, CDR1 is MNHNS and CDR2 is SASEGT. V was shortened by 4 bases and J by 0 bases, with 12 bases between the two germline ends. This CDR3 is 15 amino acids long. CDR3 region: CASSVAGSMNTEAFF. The CDR3, as DNA: TGTGCCAGCAGTGTTGCGGGGTCCATGAACACTGAAGCTTTCTTT.

This chain uses TRBV19 with TRBJ2-7; a possible D gene is TRBD1 (5 bases). The CDR3 spans 12 residues. V gave up 4 bases and J gave up 2 bases, with 6 bases separating them. Per the germline V gene, CDR1 is LNHDA and CDR2 is SQIVND (reference sequence). The CDR3 region has the DNA TGTGCCAGTAGTACAGGGCCCTACGAGCAGTACTTC. The encoded protein is CASSTGPYEQYF.

The chain recombines TRBV11-2 with TRBJ1-2; 7 bases are shared with TRBD1. CDR1 and CDR2 (germline): SGHAT, FQNNGV. The trim removed 5 bases at V and 0 bases at J, leaving 3 bases unmatched. CDR3 length equals 14 residues. The CDR3 protein is CASSLGQANYGYTF. The CDR3 DNA is TGTGCCAGCAGCCTCGGACAGGCTAACTATGGCTACACCTTC.